A selection of T cell receptor beta chains follows, all from one sample in a study of T cells in localized non-small cell lung cancer. TCRdb keeps only in-frame clones here, not all; method: immunoSEQ multiplex PCR. The sample contains roughly 30,000 clones, about 90% of which appear only once. This material consisted of PBMCs, taken before any cancer treatment. These TCRs come from a man aged 35 to 70 with stage II lung adenocarcinoma. CDR3s leave out the opening cysteine and the closing phenylalanine or tryptophan. D genes are given only for firm matches.

D | J | V | CDR3
TRBD2 | TRBJ2-7 | TRBV11-2 | ASSLDLTSGTYEQY
- | TRBJ1-1 | TRBV2 | ASSPEQPTEAF
TRBD2 | TRBJ2-3 | TRBV7-9 | ASMRFGGREVGTQY
- | TRBJ1-3 | TRBV5-1 | ASSLEAGSGNTIY
- | TRBJ2-5 | TRBV11-1 | ASSQTLQETQY
TRBD2 | TRBJ2-3 | TRBV5-6 | ASSLVGSGRDTQY
- | TRBJ1-2 | TRBV7-9 | ASRRGNYGYT
TRBD1 | TRBJ2-7 | TRBV5-5 | ASSRTTGAEQY
- | TRBJ1-2 | TRBV27 | ASSGDGQSSNYGYT
- | TRBJ2-7 | TRBV30 | AWSRGYDEQY
TRBD1 | TRBJ2-5 | TRBV9 | ASSLRAGGETQY
TRBD1 | TRBJ1-2 | TRBV28 | ASETGGGTYGYT
TRBD1 | TRBJ1-5 | TRBV2 | ASSSLGSSRDRGSNQPQH
- | TRBJ2-5 | TRBV15 | ATSRARLQETQY
- | TRBJ2-1 | TRBV4-2 | ASSQGRNEQF
- | TRBJ1-2 | TRBV2 | ASSDKRFAGYT
- | TRBJ2-5 | TRBV7-9 | ASSPRHRTEETQY
TRBD1 | TRBJ2-7 | TRBV2 | ASTDRSYEQY
TRBD1 | TRBJ1-1 | TRBV6-5 | ASSPRGPGTEAF
TRBD2 | TRBJ2-1 | TRBV19 | ASSLLAGISYNEQF
- | TRBJ2-7 | TRBV11-2 | ASSLEWAPDYEQY
TRBD1 | TRBJ2-7 | TRBV7-2 | ASSLTGGGSYEQY
TRBD1 | TRBJ2-7 | TRBV7-2 | ASSLDGTGGSYEQY
- | TRBJ2-4 | TRBV6-1 | ASAGPEAIQY